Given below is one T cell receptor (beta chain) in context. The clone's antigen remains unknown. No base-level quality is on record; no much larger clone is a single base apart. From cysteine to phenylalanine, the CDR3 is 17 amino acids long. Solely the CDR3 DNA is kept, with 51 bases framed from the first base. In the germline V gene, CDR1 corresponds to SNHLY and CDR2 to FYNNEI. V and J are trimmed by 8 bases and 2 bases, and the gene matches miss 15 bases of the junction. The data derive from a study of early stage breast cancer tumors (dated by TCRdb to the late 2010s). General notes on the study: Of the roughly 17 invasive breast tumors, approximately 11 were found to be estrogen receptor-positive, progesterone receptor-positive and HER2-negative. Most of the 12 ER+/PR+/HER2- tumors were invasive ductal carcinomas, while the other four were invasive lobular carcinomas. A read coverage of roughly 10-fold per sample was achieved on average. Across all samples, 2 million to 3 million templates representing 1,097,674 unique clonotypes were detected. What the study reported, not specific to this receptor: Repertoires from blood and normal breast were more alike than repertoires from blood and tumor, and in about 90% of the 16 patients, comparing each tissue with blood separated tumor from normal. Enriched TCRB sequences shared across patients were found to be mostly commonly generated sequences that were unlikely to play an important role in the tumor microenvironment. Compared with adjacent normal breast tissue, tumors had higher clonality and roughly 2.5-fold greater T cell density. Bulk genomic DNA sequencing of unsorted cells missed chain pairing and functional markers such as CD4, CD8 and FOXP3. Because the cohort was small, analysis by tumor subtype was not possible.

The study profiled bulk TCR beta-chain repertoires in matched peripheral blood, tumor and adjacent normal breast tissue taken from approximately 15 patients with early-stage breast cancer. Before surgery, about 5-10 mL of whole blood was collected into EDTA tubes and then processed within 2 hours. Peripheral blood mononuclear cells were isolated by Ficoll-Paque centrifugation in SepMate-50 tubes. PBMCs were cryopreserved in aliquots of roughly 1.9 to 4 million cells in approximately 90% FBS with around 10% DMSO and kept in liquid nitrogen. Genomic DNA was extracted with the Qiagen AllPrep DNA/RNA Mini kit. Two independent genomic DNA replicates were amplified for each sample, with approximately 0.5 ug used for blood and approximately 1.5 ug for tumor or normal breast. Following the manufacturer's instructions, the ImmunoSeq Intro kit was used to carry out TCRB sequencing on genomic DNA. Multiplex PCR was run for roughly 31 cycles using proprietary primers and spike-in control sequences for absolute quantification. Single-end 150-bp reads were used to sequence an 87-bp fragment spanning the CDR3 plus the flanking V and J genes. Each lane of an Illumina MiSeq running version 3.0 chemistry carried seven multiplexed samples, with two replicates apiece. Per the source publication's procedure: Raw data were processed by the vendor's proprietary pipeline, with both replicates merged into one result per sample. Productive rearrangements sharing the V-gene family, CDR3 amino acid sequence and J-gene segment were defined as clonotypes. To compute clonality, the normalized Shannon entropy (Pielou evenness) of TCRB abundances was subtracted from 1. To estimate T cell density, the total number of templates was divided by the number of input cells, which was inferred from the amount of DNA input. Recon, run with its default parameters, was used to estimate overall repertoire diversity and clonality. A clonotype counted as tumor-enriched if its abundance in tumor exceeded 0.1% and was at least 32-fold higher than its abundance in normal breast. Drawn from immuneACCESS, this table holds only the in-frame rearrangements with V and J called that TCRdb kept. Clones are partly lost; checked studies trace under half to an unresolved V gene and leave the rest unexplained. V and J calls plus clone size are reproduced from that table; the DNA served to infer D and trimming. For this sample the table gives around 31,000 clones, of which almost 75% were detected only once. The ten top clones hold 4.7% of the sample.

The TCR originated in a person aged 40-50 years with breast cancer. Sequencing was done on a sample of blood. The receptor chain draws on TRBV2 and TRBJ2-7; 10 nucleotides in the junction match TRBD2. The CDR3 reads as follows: CASLSGLAGDQAYEQYF. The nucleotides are TGTGCCAGCCTTTCAGGGCTAGCGGGAGATCAAGCCTACGAGCAGTACTTC. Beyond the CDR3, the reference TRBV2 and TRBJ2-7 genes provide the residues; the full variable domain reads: EPEVTQTPSHQVTQMGQEVILRCVPISNHLYFYWYRQILGQKVEFLVSFYNNEISEKSEIFDDQFSVERPDGSNFTLKIRSTKLEDSAMYFCASLSGLAGDQAYEQYFGPGTRLTVT.